The clone carrying this T cell receptor (beta chain) came up a few times. Its cognate antigen is unknown. Time point described: healthy volunteer bleed at 6 weeks. Someone pulled total RNA out of unfractionated whole blood. V lost 2 bases and J 0 bases, leaving 13 bases between the germline ends. Germline V gives CDR1 SGHTA, CDR2 FQGNSA. The CDR3 is made up of 16 amino acids. This sample is drawn from a study of human T cells and chemical hapten exposure. In the study overall: It was small differences in pooled library volume that mainly caused per-sample TCR yields to vary.

As the library was built, unique molecular identifiers were attached to individual cDNA molecules. TCRdb re-analysed the RACE reads in MiXCR, keeping a single row per CDR3 protein. The table records more than 75,000 distinct CDR3 sequences, approximately 8.6% of them present only once. Study-level findings and limits: With regard to DPC sensitization, TCRs above 1 in 1000 frequency did not change.

The clonotype comes from a male donor in good health. Some clones in this sample may be carry-over from other donors' samples. The rearrangement links TRBV7-2 to TRBJ1-1; D may be TRBD1 (5 bases). Material: whole blood. CDR3 in DNA: TGTGCCAGCAGCTTAAGTGGAGCACAGGTGAACACTGAAGCTTTCTTT. Its protein product is CASSLSGAQVNTEAFF.